The source of this T cell receptor beta chain is a study of tumor-infiltrating lymphocytes in primary liver carcinoma. Study-wide points: Only about 8-25% of top clones appeared in all five tumor regions.

Without any cell sorting, roughly 18-34 mg of bulk tissue yielded co-extracted RNA and DNA. The patients had histopathologically diagnosed primary liver carcinoma, and their disease was treated by surgical resection. Concerning this clonotype itself: Its specificity is unknown.

A primer in the constant region served to generate TCR beta cDNA from 500 to 600 ng of total RNA. Three nested multiplex PCR rounds of slightly modified ARM-PCR generated TCR beta libraries. TCRdb reprocessed the multiplex PCR reads with MiXCR, giving one entry per CDR3 protein. The sample shows 50,000 to 65,000 distinct CDR3 sequences, about 71% of them seen only once. The material sequenced was liver tumor tissue from sampling region 4. Noted subset: tumor region T4, right-lateral pole. The clonotype was recovered from a man in his forties with primary liver carcinoma and hepatitis B virus infection.

The CDR3 spells CSASLGGMNTEAFF. CDR3 DNA: TGCAGCGCCTCCCTGGGGGGGATGAACACTGAAGCTTTCTTT. The chain uses TRBV29-1 and TRBJ1-1, with a tentative D call TRBD1 (5 bases). CDR1 is SQVTM and CDR2 is ANQGSEA in the germline V gene. V was shortened by 7 bases and J by 0 bases, with 15 bases between the two germline ends. This CDR3 region has 14 residues.